The 12 T cell receptor beta chains listed next were all sequenced from one sample in a study of blood T cell repertoires in COVID-19. Some clones are missing from TCRdb's copy, which holds only in-frame ones; the method was immunoSEQ multiplex PCR. The table includes over 75,000 clones, approximately 87% detected once. Sequenced sample: peripheral blood. The receptor source for this set is a human donor in a cohort sampled during active COVID-19.

This chain links TRBV7-9 with TRBJ1-4; 7 nucleotides match TRBD1. The ends lost 4 bases at V and 4 bases at J; junction bases unmatched: 9. Germline CDR1 reads SEHNR; CDR2 reads FQNEAQ (reference sequence). CDR3 length equals 16 residues. DNA for the CDR3: TGTGCCAGCAGCTATAGCCTAGGGGGCCATAATGAAAAACTGTTTTTT. Amino acids: CASSYSLGGHNEKLFF.

J is TRBJ1-1 and V is TRBV5-8; tentatively, D is TRBD1 (5 bases). CDR3 size: 14 residues. Trimming left V 4 bases short and J 6 bases short, with 16 bases between. Germline-derived CDR1 and CDR2 are SGHTS and YDEGEE. CDR3 sequence (DNA): TGTGCCAGCAGCCGCAAGTCTGTAGGGGCTGAAGCTTTCTTT. This sequence encodes CASSRKSVGAEAFF.

This clone has only one observation. The chain is built from TRBV6-2 or TRBV6-3 and TRBJ2-3; TRBD2 matches 11 bases. Germline trimming cut 5 bases from V and 0 bases from J; bases unmatched to any gene: 7. The CDR3 runs to 17 residues. Germline CDR1 and CDR2: MNHEY and SVGEGT. CDR3 nucleotide sequence: TGTGCCAGCAGTCGTCGACTAGCGGGGTCTAGCACAGATACGCAGTATTTT. Translating it yields CASSRRLAGSSTDTQYF.

This clone was counted once. The chain is built from TRBV23-1 and TRBJ1-1; no definite D call. TRBV23-1 is treated as an ORF (open reading frame) with a function not yet certain. Deletions cut 3 bases from V and 4 bases from J, with 12 bases between. The CDR3 covers 14 residues. This CDR3 is CASSQEGSSTEAFF. DNA of the CDR3: TGCGCCAGCAGTCAGGAGGGTAGTAGCACTGAAGCTTTCTTT.

V usage is TRBV5-1 and J usage is TRBJ1-1; D possibly corresponds to TRBD1 (6 bases). Trimming pared 0 bases from V and 3 bases from J, leaving 6 bases between. This CDR3 spans 13 amino acids. Germline V CDR1 and CDR2: SGHRS, YFSETQ. The CDR3 loop is CASSLAGDTEAFF. CDR3 bases: TGCGCCAGCAGCTTGGCAGGGGACACTGAAGCTTTCTTT.

This clone was seen a handful of times. The CDR3 DNA follows: TGCGCCAGCAGTGGTACTAGCCTGGTTGAGCAGTTCTTC. Translated, it gives CASSGTSLVEQFF. The chain has TRBV10-1 and TRBJ2-1, with TRBD2 as a possible D gene (6 bases). Trimming stripped 4 bases from V and 9 bases from J, with 13 bases between. Germline CDR1 and CDR2: WNHNN and SYGVQD (reference sequence). This CDR3 spans 13 amino acids.

The J gene is TRBJ1-5, the V gene TRBV7-2, with D tentatively TRBD1 (5 bases). The germline V gene has CDR1 SGHTA and CDR2 FQGNSA. V was clipped by 1 base and J by 6 bases, with 16 bases between them. This CDR3 is built from 16 residues. CDR3 in amino acids: CASSLGGTTNFQPQHF. In DNA, the CDR3 is TGTGCCAGCAGCTTAGGGGGCACCACGAACTTTCAGCCCCAGCATTTT.

The rearrangement uses TRBV5-1 and TRBJ2-1, with 10 bases fitting TRBD2. The V gene's germline CDR1 is SGHRS and CDR2 YFSETQ. With 0 bases clipped from V and 5 bases from J, the junction kept 8 bases outside the gene matches. There are 17 residues in the CDR3. The CDR3 is CASSLGPVAGGNNEQFF. The CDR3 bases are TGCGCCAGCAGCTTGGGGCCAGTAGCGGGGGGTAACAATGAGCAGTTCTTC.

This clone was observed a few times. This chain uses TRBV5-1 with TRBJ2-7; possible D gene TRBD1, 5 bases. Germline assignment: CDR1 SGHRS and CDR2 YFSETQ. The CDR3 runs 13 residues. The V and J ends lost 4 bases and 2 bases respectively, with 10 bases between them. The CDR3 reads CASSLQGTYEQYF. CDR3 DNA: TGCGCCAGCAGCCTCCAGGGTACCTACGAGCAGTACTTC.

This chain connects TRBV28 to TRBJ2-1; 11 bases align to TRBD1. CDR3 size: 21 residues. Germline V CDR1 and CDR2: MDHEN, SYDVKM. V lost 7 bases and J lost 1; bases outside the gene matches: 21. The CDR3 loop reads CASIENLGTGGADPSYNEQFF. CDR3 sequence (DNA): TGTGCCAGCATCGAGAATTTAGGGACAGGGGGTGCTGACCCTTCCTACAATGAGCAGTTCTTC.

Written as DNA, the CDR3 is TGCGCCAGCAGCTCTGGGCTTCGGGAGACCCAGTACTTC. This sequence encodes CASSSGLRETQYF. V usage is TRBV5-1 and J usage is TRBJ2-5; the D is unclear. Per germline, CDR1 SGHRS and CDR2 YFSETQ. Trimming stripped 3 bases from V and 5 bases from J, with 11 bases between. This CDR3 is built from 13 residues.

The rearrangement uses TRBV28 and TRBJ2-7; D gene ambiguous. V was pared by 10 bases and J by 4 bases, with 11 bases between. This CDR3 has 11 residues. Germline loops: CDR1 MDHEN, CDR2 SYDVKM. CDR3 loop: CATSQLYEQYF. Here the CDR3 DNA reads TGTGCCACCTCCCAACTTTACGAGCAGTACTTC.